This T cell receptor beta chain was sequenced during a study of cytomegalovirus exposure and HLA in healthy donors. Notes on the study in general: TCR beta V- and J-gene trimming, according to a later analysis, was linked to a missense DCLRE1C variant. Reportedly, HLA-A and HLA-B alleles of most subjects were accurately predicted from TCR beta.

Amplification used 60 Vbeta primers and 13 Jbeta primers. Using immunoSEQ multiplex PCR, the repertoire was profiled, and TCRdb retains in-frame clones only, with some absent. The sample has around 130,000 clones, and its top ten clones hold approximately 1.9%. V was pared by 1 base and J by 3 bases, with 5 bases between. Germline lookup yields CDR1 SGHAT and CDR2 FQNNGV. CDR3 length: 13 residues. Concerning this clone: Its antigen is not known.

Sequencing was done on a sample of PBMCs. V and J are TRBV11-2 and TRBJ2-3; D is unresolved. This TCR came from a woman in her fifties or sixties in good health and CMV-seronegative. The CDR3 sequence: CASSLGPTDTQYF. The CDR3 region has the DNA TGTGCCAGCAGCTTAGGTCCTACAGATACGCAGTATTTT.